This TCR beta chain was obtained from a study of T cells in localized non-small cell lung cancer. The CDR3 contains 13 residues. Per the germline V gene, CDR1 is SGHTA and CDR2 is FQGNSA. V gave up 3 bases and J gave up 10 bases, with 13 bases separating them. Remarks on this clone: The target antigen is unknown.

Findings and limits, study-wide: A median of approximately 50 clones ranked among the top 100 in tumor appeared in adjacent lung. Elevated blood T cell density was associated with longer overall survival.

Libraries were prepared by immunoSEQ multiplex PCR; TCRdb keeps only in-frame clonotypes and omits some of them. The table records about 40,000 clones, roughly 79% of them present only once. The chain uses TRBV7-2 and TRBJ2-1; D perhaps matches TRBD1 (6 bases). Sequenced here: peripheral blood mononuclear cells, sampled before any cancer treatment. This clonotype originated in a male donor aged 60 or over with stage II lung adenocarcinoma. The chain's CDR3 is CASSFDGTGEQFF. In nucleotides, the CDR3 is TGTGCCAGCAGCTTTGACGGTACAGGGGAGCAGTTCTTC.